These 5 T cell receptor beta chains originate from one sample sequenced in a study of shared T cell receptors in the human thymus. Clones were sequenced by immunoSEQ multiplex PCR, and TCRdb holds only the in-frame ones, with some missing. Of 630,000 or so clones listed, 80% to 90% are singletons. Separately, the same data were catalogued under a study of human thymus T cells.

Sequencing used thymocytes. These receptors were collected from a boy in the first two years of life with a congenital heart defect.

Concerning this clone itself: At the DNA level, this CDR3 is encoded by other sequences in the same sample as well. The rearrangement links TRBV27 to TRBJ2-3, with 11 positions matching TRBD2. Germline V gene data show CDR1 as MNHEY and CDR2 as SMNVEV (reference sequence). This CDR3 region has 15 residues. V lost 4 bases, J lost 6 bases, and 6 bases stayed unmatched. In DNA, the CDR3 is TGTGCCAGCAGTTGGTTAGCGGGGGGGACGGATACGCAGTATTTT. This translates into CASSWLAGGTDTQYF.

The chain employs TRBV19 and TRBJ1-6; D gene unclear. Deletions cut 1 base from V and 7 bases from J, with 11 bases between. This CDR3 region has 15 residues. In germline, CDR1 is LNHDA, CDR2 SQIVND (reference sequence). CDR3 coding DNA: TGTGCCAGTAGTATAGGAGGGTTTGGAAATTCACCCCTCCACTTT. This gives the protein CASSIGGFGNSPLHF. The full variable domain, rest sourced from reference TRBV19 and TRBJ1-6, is DGGITQSPKYLFRKEGQNVTLSCEQNLNHDAMYWYRQDPGQGLRLIYYSQIVNDFQKGDIAEGYSVSREKKESFPLTVTSAQKNPTAFYLCASSIGGFGNSPLHFGNGTRLTVT.

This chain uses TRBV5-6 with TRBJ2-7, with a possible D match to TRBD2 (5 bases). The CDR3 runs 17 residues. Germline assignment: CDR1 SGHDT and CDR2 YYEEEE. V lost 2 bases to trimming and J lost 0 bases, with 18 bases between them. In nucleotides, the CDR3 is TGTGCCAGCAGCTTAGCAGGAACCGAGGACTTCTCCTACGAGCAGTACTTC. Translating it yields CASSLAGTEDFSYEQYF. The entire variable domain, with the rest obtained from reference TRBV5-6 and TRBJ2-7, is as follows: DAGVTQSPTHLIKTRGQQVTLRCSPKSGHDTVSWYQQALGQGPQFIFQYYEEEERQRGNFPDRFSGHQFPNYSSELNVNALLLGDSALYLCASSLAGTEDFSYEQYFGPGTRLTVT.

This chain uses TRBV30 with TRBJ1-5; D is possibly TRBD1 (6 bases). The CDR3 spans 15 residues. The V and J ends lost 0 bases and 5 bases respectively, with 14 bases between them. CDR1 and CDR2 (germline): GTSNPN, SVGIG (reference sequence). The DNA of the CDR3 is TGTGCCTGGAGTGTAAATAGGGGGTCCCATCAGCCCCAGCATTTT. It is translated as CAWSVNRGSHQPQHF.

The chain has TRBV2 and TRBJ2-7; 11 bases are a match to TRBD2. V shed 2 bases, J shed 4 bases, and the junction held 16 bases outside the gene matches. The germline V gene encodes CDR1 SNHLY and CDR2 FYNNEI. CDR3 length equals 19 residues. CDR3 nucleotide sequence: TGTGCCAGCAGTGAACGCACTTGGCTAGCGGGGGGTGCGATTTACGAGCAGTACTTC. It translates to CASSERTWLAGGAIYEQYF.